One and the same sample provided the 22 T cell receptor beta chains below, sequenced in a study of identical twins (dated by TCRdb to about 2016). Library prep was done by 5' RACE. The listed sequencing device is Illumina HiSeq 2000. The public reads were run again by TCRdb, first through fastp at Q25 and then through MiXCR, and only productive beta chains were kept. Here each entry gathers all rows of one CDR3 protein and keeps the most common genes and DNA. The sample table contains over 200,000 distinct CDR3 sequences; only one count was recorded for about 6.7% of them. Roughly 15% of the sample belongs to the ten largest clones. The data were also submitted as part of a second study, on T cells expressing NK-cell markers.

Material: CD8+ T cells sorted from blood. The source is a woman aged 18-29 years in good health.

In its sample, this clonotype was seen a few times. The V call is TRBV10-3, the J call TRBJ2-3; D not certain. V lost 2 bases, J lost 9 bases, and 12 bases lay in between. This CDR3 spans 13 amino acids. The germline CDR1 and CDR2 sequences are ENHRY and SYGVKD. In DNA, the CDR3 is TGTGCCATCAGTGAGCCCCGGCCCAGCACGCAGTATTTT. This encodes CAISEPRPSTQYF.

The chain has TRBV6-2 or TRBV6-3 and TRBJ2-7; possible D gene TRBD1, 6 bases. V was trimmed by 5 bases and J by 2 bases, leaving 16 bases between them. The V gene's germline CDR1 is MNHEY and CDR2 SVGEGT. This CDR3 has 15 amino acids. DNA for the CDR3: TGTGCCAGCAGTACCCCAGACTGGGGGCCCTACGAGCAGTACTTC. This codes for CASSTPDWGPYEQYF.

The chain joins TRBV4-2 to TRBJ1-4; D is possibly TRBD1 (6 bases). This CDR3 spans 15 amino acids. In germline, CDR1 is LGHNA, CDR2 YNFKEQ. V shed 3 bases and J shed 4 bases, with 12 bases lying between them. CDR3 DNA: TGTGCCAGCAGCCAGGTGGACAGTTATAATGAAAAACTGTTTTTT. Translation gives CASSQVDSYNEKLFF.

As DNA, the CDR3 is TGTGCCAGCAGTACGTGGGGACTACTCTACGAGCAGTACTTC. It translates to CASSTWGLLYEQYF. The V call is TRBV12-3 or TRBV12-4, the J call TRBJ2-7, with TRBD2 matching 7 bases. The ends lost 5 bases at V and 3 bases at J; junction bases unmatched: 7. The CDR3 has 14 amino acids.

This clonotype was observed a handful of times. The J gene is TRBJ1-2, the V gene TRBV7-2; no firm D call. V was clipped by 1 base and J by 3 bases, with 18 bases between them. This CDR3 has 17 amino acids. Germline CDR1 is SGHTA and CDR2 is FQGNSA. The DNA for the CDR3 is TGTGCCAGCAGCTTAGTACCGAATTTCGGCGACGACTATGGCTACACCTTC. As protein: CASSLVPNFGDDYGYTF.

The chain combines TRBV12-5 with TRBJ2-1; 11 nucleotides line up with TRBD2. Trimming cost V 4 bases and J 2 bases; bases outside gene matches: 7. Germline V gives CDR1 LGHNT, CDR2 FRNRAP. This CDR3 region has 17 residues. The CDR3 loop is CASGSSLAGGAYNEQFF. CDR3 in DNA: TGTGCTAGTGGTTCAAGCTTAGCGGGAGGGGCCTACAATGAGCAGTTCTTC.

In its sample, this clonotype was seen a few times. CDR3 loop: CASSHPGPTGTEAFF. The CDR3 region has the DNA TGTGCCAGCAGTCATCCGGGACCCACGGGGACTGAAGCTTTCTTT. The J gene is TRBJ1-1, the V gene TRBV27; D might be TRBD1 (5 bases). V lost 5 bases and J 5 bases, leaving 18 bases between the germline ends. CDR3 length: 15 residues. CDR1 is MNHEY, CDR2 SMNVEV, per germline (reference sequence).

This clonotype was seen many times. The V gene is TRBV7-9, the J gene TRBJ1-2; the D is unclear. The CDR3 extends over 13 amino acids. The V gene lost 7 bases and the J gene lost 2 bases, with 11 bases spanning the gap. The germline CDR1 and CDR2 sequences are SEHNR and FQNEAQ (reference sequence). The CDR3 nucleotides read TGTGCCAGCACCCAAGCCGGGAACTATGGCTACACCTTC. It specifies CASTQAGNYGYTF.

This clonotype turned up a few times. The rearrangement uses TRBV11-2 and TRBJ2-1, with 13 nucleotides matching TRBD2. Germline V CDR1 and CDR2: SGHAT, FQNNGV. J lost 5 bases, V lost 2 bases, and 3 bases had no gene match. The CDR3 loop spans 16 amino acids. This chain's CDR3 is CASSLPGLAGNNEQFF. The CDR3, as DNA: TGTGCCAGCAGCTTACCGGGACTAGCGGGAAACAATGAGCAGTTCTTC.

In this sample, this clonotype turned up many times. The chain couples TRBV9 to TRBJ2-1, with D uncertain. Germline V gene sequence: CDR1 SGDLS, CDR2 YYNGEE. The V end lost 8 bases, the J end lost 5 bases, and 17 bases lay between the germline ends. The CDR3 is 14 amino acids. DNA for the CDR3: TGTGCCAGTTCACCGGTTGAACAGAACAATGAGCAGTTCTTC. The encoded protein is CASSPVEQNNEQFF.

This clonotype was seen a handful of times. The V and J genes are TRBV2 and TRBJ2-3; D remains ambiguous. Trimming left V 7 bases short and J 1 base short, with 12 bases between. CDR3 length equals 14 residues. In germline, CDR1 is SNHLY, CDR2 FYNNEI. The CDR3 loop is CASTRAYRTDTQYF. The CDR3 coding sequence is TGTGCCAGCACACGGGCATACCGCACAGATACGCAGTATTTT.

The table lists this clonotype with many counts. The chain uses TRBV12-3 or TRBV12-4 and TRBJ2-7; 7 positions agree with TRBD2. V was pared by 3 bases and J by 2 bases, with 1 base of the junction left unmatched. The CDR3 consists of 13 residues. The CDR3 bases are TGTGCCAGCAGTTTCGGGGGGACCTACGAGCAGTACTTC. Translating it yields CASSFGGTYEQYF.

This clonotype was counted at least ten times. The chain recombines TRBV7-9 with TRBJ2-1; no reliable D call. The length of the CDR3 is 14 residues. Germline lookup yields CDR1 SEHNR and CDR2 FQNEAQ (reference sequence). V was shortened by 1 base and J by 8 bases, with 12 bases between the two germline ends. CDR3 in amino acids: CASSLVLYGYEQFF. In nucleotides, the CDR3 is TGTGCCAGCAGCTTAGTATTGTACGGGTATGAGCAGTTCTTC.

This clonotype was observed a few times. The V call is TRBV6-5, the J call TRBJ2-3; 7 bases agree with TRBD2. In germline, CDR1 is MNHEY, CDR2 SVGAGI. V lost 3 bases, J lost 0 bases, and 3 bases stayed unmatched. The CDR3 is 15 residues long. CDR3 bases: TGTGCCAGCAGTTATTCGCGGGAGAGCACAGATACGCAGTATTTT. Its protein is CASSYSRESTDTQYF.

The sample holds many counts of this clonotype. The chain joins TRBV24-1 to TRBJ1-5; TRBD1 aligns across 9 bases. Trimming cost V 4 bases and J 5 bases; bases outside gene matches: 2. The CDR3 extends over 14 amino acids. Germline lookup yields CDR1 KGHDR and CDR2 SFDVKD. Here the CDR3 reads CATSEGQGYQPQHF. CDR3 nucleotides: TGTGCCACCAGTGAAGGACAGGGGTATCAGCCCCAGCATTTT.

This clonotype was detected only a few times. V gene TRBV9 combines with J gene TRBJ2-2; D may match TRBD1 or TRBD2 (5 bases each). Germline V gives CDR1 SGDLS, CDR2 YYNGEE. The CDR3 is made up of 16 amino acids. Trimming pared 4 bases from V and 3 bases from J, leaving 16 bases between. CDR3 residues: CASSSRVGTDTGELFF. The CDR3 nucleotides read TGTGCCAGCAGCTCCCGTGTAGGGACGGACACCGGGGAGCTGTTTTTT.

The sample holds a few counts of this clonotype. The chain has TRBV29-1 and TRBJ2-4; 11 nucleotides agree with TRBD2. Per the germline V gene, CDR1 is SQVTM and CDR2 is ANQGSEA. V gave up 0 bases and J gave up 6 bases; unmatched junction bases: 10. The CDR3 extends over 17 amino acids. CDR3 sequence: CSVEDWSSGGAGNIQYF. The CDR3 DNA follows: TGCAGCGTTGAAGATTGGAGTAGCGGGGGGGCCGGAAACATTCAGTACTTC.

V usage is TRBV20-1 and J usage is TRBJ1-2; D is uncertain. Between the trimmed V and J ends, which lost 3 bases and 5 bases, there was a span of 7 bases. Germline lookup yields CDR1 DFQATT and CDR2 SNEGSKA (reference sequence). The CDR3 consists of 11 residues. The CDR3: CSASSIYGYTF. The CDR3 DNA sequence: TGCAGTGCTAGCTCGATATATGGCTACACCTTC.

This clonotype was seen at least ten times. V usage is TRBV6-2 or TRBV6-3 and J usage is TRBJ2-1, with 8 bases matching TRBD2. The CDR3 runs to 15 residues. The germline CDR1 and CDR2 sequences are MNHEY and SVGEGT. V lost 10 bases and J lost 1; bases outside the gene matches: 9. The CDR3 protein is CAITGGGRSYNEQFF. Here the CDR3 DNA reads TGTGCCATAACAGGAGGCGGGAGGTCCTACAATGAGCAGTTCTTC.

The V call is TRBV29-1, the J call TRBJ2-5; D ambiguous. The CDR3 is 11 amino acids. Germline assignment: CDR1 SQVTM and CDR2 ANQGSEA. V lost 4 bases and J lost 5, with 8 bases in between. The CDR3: CSVAGWETQYF. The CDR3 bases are TGCAGCGTTGCTGGGTGGGAGACCCAGTACTTC.

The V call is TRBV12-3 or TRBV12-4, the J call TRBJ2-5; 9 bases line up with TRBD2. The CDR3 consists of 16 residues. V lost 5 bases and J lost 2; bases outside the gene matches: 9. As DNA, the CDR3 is TGTGCCAGCAGTCCAACTAGCGGGTTAGCTCAAGAGACCCAGTACTTC. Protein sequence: CASSPTSGLAQETQYF.

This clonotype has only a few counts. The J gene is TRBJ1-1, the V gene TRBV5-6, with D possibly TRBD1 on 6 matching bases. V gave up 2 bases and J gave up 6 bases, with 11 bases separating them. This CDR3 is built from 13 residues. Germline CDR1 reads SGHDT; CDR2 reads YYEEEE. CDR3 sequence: CASSFGQTPEAFF. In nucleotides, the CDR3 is TGTGCCAGCAGCTTTGGACAGACCCCTGAAGCTTTCTTT.